The 8 T cell receptor beta chains below come from one sample, sequenced in a study of T cell repertoires in cytomegalovirus infection. Their antigens are not known. Each CDR3 protein is one row after TCRdb ran MiXCR on the reads. The sample includes 650,000 to 900,000 distinct CDR3 sequences, under 35% of them seen just once. Here the sequenced sample was cultured CD8+ T cells from PBMCs, taken from culture after CMV antigen stimulation. These receptors were obtained from a human donor in good health (CMV status not recorded). Some clones in this sample may be carry-over from other donors' samples.

This chain connects TRBV5-6 to TRBJ2-7; D might be TRBD2 (5 bases). The V end was cut by 5 bases, the J end by 2 bases, with 11 bases between. The CDR3 totals 13 residues. Germline-derived CDR1 and CDR2 are SGHDT and YYEEEE. The CDR3 is CASSRGSTYEQYF. DNA for the CDR3: TGTGCCAGCAGTCGGGGTTCGACCTACGAGCAGTACTTC.

The chain recombines TRBV27 with TRBJ2-7; 7 bases fit TRBD1. The ends lost 7 bases at V and 0 bases at J; junction bases unmatched: 12. This CDR3 is built from 16 residues. The germline gives CDR1 MNHEY, CDR2 SMNVEV (reference sequence). CDR3 sequence reads: CASTPSRGTLSYEQYF. The DNA of the CDR3 is TGTGCCAGCACTCCCTCCAGGGGGACCCTCTCCTACGAGCAGTACTTC.

This clonotype was seen more than once but under ten times. The chain employs TRBV7-9 and TRBJ2-7, with a tentative D call TRBD2 (5 bases). Germline V CDR1 and CDR2: SEHNR, FQNEAQ (reference sequence). The CDR3 spans 15 residues. V was pared by 4 bases and J by 3 bases, with 16 bases between. DNA for the CDR3: TGTGCCAGCAGCTCAGTCGGGGTAACATTCTACGAGCAGTACTTC. Translating gives CASSSVGVTFYEQYF.

This clonotype has a handful of counts. This chain uses TRBV19 with TRBJ1-1; 7 nucleotides match TRBD1. Losses at the gene ends were 4 bases for V and 3 bases for J; bases not matched to a gene: 5. Germline V gene sequence: CDR1 LNHDA, CDR2 SQIVND (reference sequence). This CDR3 is built from 14 residues. CDR3 sequence (DNA): TGTGCCAGTAGTACCCCTACAGGGGACACTGAAGCTTTCTTT. Amino acid sequence: CASSTPTGDTEAFF.

CDR3 protein: CASSSSRDSYNEQFF. The CDR3 nucleotides are TGTGCCAGCAGCTCGTCCCGGGACAGTTACAATGAGCAGTTCTTC. This sequence joins TRBV7-6 and TRBJ2-1; 7 bases agree with TRBD1. Germline V gene data show CDR1 as SGHVS and CDR2 as FNYEAQ. This CDR3 contains 15 residues. The ends lost 4 bases at V and 4 bases at J; junction bases unmatched: 7.

The chain employs TRBV19 and TRBJ1-4; 7 nucleotides align to TRBD1. Germline CDR1 is LNHDA and CDR2 is SQIVND (reference sequence). Trimming removed 2 bases from V and 5 bases from J; junction bases left unmatched: 5. This CDR3 is built from 15 residues. The CDR3 nucleotides read TGTGCCAGTAGTATAAGGCCGGACAGGAATGAAAAACTGTTTTTT. This encodes CASSIRPDRNEKLFF.

This rearrangement joins TRBV5-6 to TRBJ2-2, with a weak D call TRBD1 (6 bases). The CDR3 is 16 amino acids. CDR1 and CDR2 from the germline V gene are SGHDT and YYEEEE. The V end lost 3 bases, the J end lost 6 bases, and 18 bases lay between the germline ends. The CDR3 sequence is CASSYMGAVFAGELFF. Written as DNA, the CDR3 is TGTGCCAGCAGCTACATGGGGGCGGTCTTCGCCGGGGAGCTGTTTTTT.

V and J are TRBV7-2 and TRBJ2-2, with 9 bases matching TRBD1. Germline CDR1 is SGHTA and CDR2 is FQGNSA. CDR3 length: 16 amino acids. Losses at the gene ends were 4 bases for V and 6 bases for J; bases not matched to a gene: 9. CDR3 sequence: CASSSWTGVRAGELFF. Here the CDR3 DNA reads TGTGCCAGCAGCTCATGGACAGGGGTTAGGGCCGGGGAGCTGTTTTTT.